Below, 29 T cell receptor beta chains from the same sample are listed, as sequenced in a study of T cells in localized non-small cell lung cancer. Some clones are missing from TCRdb's copy, which holds only in-frame ones; the method was immunoSEQ multiplex PCR. The sample records approximately 76,000 clones, approximately 80% being singletons. Sequences were derived from peripheral blood, sampled before any cancer treatment. These receptors came from a female donor aged 60 or older with stage I lung adenocarcinoma.

V and J are TRBV11-1 and TRBJ1-1; no definite D call. Germline V gene data show CDR1 as SGHAT and CDR2 as FQDESV (reference sequence). The CDR3 has 13 amino acids. V dropped 1 base and J dropped 5 bases, with 8 bases sitting between them. The CDR3 sequence: CASSLVLGTEAFF. In DNA, the CDR3 is TGTGCCAGCAGCTTAGTATTGGGTACTGAAGCTTTCTTT.

This chain links TRBV28 with TRBJ1-1; D uncertain. The length of the CDR3 is 17 residues. CDR1 and CDR2 from the germline V gene are MDHEN and SYDVKM. Deletions cut 6 bases from V and 6 bases from J, with 26 bases between. CDR3 loop: CASRYLSRMSIDAEAFF. CDR3 sequence (DNA): TGTGCCAGCAGGTATCTAAGTCGGATGTCTATAGACGCTGAAGCTTTCTTT.

The chain links TRBV7-8 to TRBJ2-3, with 9 bases that match TRBD2. V shed 6 bases, J shed 9 bases, and the junction held 16 bases outside the gene matches. The CDR3 covers 16 residues. Per the germline V gene, CDR1 is SGHVS and CDR2 is FQNEAQ. The CDR3 here is CASSPTAGLAGRTQYF. CDR3 DNA: TGTGCCAGCAGTCCTACAGCGGGACTAGCCGGGCGCACGCAGTATTTT.

The chain combines TRBV30 with TRBJ2-5; 10 nucleotides agree with TRBD2. This CDR3 has 14 residues. Germline V gives CDR1 GTSNPN, CDR2 SVGIG (reference sequence). V was clipped by 1 base and J by 4 bases; unmatched bases: 3. DNA for the CDR3: TGTGCCTGGAGTGCATTAGCGGGAGGAGAGACCCAGTACTTC. Encoded protein: CAWSALAGGETQYF.

The chain recombines TRBV7-2 with TRBJ2-7, with D hard to call. CDR1 and CDR2 (germline): SGHTA, FQGNSA. Trimming cost V 3 bases and J 6 bases, with 6 bases left between them. The CDR3 runs 11 residues. The CDR3 loop reads CASSFSREQYF. The CDR3, as DNA: TGTGCCAGCAGCTTTAGTCGCGAGCAGTACTTC.

The J gene is TRBJ2-3, the V gene TRBV29-1; D gene unclear. The CDR3 runs 13 residues. Germline V gives CDR1 SQVTM, CDR2 ANQGSEA. V shed 7 bases and J shed 1 base, with 12 bases lying between them. CDR3 bases: TGCAGCGACCGGCGCGGAGGCACAGATACGCAGTATTTT. It yields the protein CSDRRGGTDTQYF.

The chain uses TRBV6-1 and TRBJ1-1; D uncertain. The CDR3 has 15 residues. Germline CDR1 is MNHNS and CDR2 is SASEGT. Trimming cost V 6 bases and J 0 bases, with 14 bases left between them. The DNA for the CDR3 is TGTGCCAGCAGCCCAGTGGGAGCCATGAACACTGAAGCTTTCTTT. Residues: CASSPVGAMNTEAFF.

The chain combines TRBV2 with TRBJ2-1; D uncertain. The V gene's germline CDR1 is SNHLY and CDR2 FYNNEI. The CDR3 has 15 residues. V was pared by 7 bases and J by 0 bases, with 13 bases between. The DNA for the CDR3 is TGTGCCAGCAACCCCCGACTTTCCTCCTACAATGAGCAGTTCTTC. Protein product: CASNPRLSSYNEQFF.

The CDR3 DNA follows: TGTGCCAGCAGTCACGAGGTAGCGGGAGGGGGTAGCTCCTACAATGAGCAGTTCTTC. It encodes CASSHEVAGGGSSYNEQFF. The chain is built from TRBV6-7 and TRBJ2-1; 11 bases line up with TRBD2. TRBV6-7 is an open reading frame whose function is uncertain. The CDR3 extends over 19 amino acids. Trimming cost V 5 bases and J 0 bases; bases outside gene matches: 12.

Many counts were recorded for this clone. This chain links TRBV15 with TRBJ1-1; D is possibly TRBD1 (5 bases). The CDR3 runs to 16 residues. Between the trimmed V and J ends, which lost 0 bases and 4 bases, there was a span of 15 bases. CDR1 is LNHNV and CDR2 is YYDKDF in the germline V gene (reference sequence). In nucleotides, the CDR3 is TGTGCCACCAGCAGAGATGCTTCAGGGCTCGGCACTGAAGCTTTCTTT. Translated, it gives CATSRDASGLGTEAFF. The full variable domain, its missing parts supplied by reference TRBV15 and TRBJ1-1, is DAMVIQNPRYQVTQFGKPVTLSCSQTLNHNVMYWYQQKSSQAPKLLFHYYDKDFNNEADTPDNFQSRRPNTSFCFLDIRSPGLGDTAMYLCATSRDASGLGTEAFFGQGTRLTVV.

J is TRBJ2-1 and V is TRBV13; TRBD1 agrees at 10 bases. The CDR3 extends over 14 amino acids. Germline trimming cut 7 bases from V and 1 base from J; bases unmatched to any gene: 1. CDR1 is PRHDT, CDR2 FYEKMQ, per germline (reference sequence). The CDR3 region is CASKGQGSYNEQFF. The DNA for the CDR3 is TGTGCCAGCAAGGGACAGGGGTCCTACAATGAGCAGTTCTTC.

V usage is TRBV11-2 and J usage is TRBJ2-7; a weak D match, TRBD2 (5 bases). This CDR3 region has 16 residues. Germline-derived CDR1 and CDR2 are SGHAT and FQNNGV. Trimming left V 4 bases short and J 2 bases short, with 18 bases between. CDR3 in amino acids: CASSYPLDGDTYEQYF. CDR3 nucleotide sequence: TGTGCCAGCAGCTACCCTCTGGACGGGGATACCTACGAGCAGTACTTC. The full variable domain, completed using reference TRBV11-2 and TRBJ2-7, is EAGVAQSPRYKIIEKRQSVAFWCNPISGHATLYWYQQILGQGPKLLIQFQNNGVVDDSQLPKDRFSAERLKGVDSTLKIQPAKLEDSAVYLCASSYPLDGDTYEQYFGPGTRLTVT.

This clone has just one count. The gene calls are TRBV11-3 and TRBJ2-3; no definite D call. Trimming removed 0 bases from V and 2 bases from J, with 18 bases in between. Looked up from germline, CDR1 is SGHNT and CDR2 is YENEEA. This CDR3 contains 18 residues. The CDR3 sequence is CASSLERHSRTNTDTQYF. The CDR3 region has the DNA TGTGCCAGCAGCTTAGAGAGGCACTCGAGGACCAACACAGATACGCAGTATTTT.

The chain employs TRBV19 and TRBJ2-3; tentative D call: TRBD2 (6 bases). CDR1 and CDR2 from the germline V gene are LNHDA and SQIVND (reference sequence). The ends were cut back, 4 bases at V and 2 bases at J, with 13 bases in the middle. The CDR3 is made up of 15 amino acids. The CDR3 sequence is CASSRDSALTDTQYF. The CDR3 region has the DNA TGTGCCAGTAGTAGGGACTCAGCCCTCACAGATACGCAGTATTTT.

The genes are TRBV4-2 and TRBJ1-2; TRBD1 agrees at 8 bases. This CDR3 is 15 amino acids long. The germline gives CDR1 LGHNA, CDR2 YNFKEQ. V was clipped by 3 bases and J by 0 bases; unmatched bases: 3. In DNA, the CDR3 is TGTGCCAGCAGCCAGGGACAGGATTCTAACTATGGCTACACCTTC. Amino acid sequence: CASSQGQDSNYGYTF.

This chain connects TRBV19 to TRBJ2-7; D is possibly TRBD2 (5 bases). CDR1 is LNHDA, CDR2 SQIVND, per germline (reference sequence). Trimming took off 8 bases at V and 3 bases at J, with 26 bases between the two ends. The CDR3 is 17 amino acids. The CDR3 is CASGGEGAGLSNYEQYF. CDR3 DNA sequence: TGTGCCAGTGGTGGAGAGGGTGCGGGCCTGTCCAACTACGAGCAGTACTTC.

J is TRBJ1-5 and V is TRBV5-6; TRBD1 matches 8 bases. Germline V gene lookup returns CDR1 SGHDT and CDR2 YYEEEE. The CDR3 is 16 amino acids. J gave up 4 bases and V 0 bases, and 6 bases lay outside the gene matches. CDR3 region: CASSLGVGQGNQPQHF. CDR3 nucleotide sequence: TGTGCCAGCAGCTTGGGAGTCGGACAGGGTAATCAGCCCCAGCATTTT.

The J gene is TRBJ2-1, the V gene TRBV19, with TRBD1 identical over 8 bases. This CDR3 comprises 13 residues. The germline V gene encodes CDR1 LNHDA and CDR2 SQIVND (reference sequence). V lost 7 bases to trimming and J lost 16 bases; unmatched junction nucleotides: 15. In nucleotides, the CDR3 is TGTGCCAGTAAATTGATAACGGGACAGGTAATTTTCTTC. This translates into CASKLITGQVIFF.

The chain is built from TRBV11-2 and TRBJ2-7; 7 bases map to TRBD2. The CDR3 runs 15 residues. Germline lookup yields CDR1 SGHAT and CDR2 FQNNGV. J gave up 3 bases and V 3 bases, and 8 bases lay outside the gene matches. The CDR3 DNA reads as TGTGCCAGCAGCTTTGCTAGCGGAACCCGCTACGAGCAGTACTTC. This sequence encodes CASSFASGTRYEQYF.

V gene TRBV7-9 combines with J gene TRBJ2-7; 12 positions match TRBD2. V lost 4 bases and J lost 1; bases outside the gene matches: 2. Per the germline V gene, CDR1 is SEHNR and CDR2 is FQNEAQ (reference sequence). This CDR3 has 15 amino acids. CDR3 region: CASSSGTSGSYEQYF. CDR3 DNA: TGTGCCAGCAGCTCCGGGACTAGCGGGTCCTACGAGCAGTACTTC.

The genes are TRBV10-3 and TRBJ1-1; TRBD1 matches at 10 bases. This CDR3 region has 15 residues. In germline, CDR1 is ENHRY, CDR2 SYGVKD. J gave up 4 bases and V 1 base, and 3 bases lay outside the gene matches. The CDR3 spells CAISEWTGGSTEAFF. CDR3 nucleotides: TGTGCCATCAGTGAGTGGACAGGGGGAAGCACTGAAGCTTTCTTT.

The V call is TRBV11-3, the J call TRBJ2-3; no reliable D call. The CDR3 spans 14 residues. Trimming pared 0 bases from V and 1 base from J, leaving 5 bases between. Germline CDR1 is SGHNT and CDR2 is YENEEA. The CDR3 region is CASSLDSRTDTQYF. CDR3 DNA sequence: TGTGCCAGCAGCTTAGATTCCCGCACAGATACGCAGTATTTT.

V usage is TRBV9 and J usage is TRBJ2-5; D tentatively reads TRBD1 or TRBD2 (5 bases each). The CDR3 is made up of 13 amino acids. Trimming shortened V by 7 bases and J by 5 bases, and 15 bases separated the two germline ends. CDR1 and CDR2 from the germline V gene are SGDLS and YYNGEE. CDR3 coding DNA: TGTGCCAGCGGGGCGGGTAGTGTGGAGACCCAGTACTTC. This encodes CASGAGSVETQYF.

The chain is built from TRBV4-3 and TRBJ2-1, with 8 bases matching TRBD2. The CDR3 length is 16 residues. Germline CDR1 LGHNA, CDR2 YSLEER. Trimming cost V 2 bases and J 4 bases; bases outside gene matches: 7. The CDR3 reads CASSQSRGGSYNEQFF. In DNA, the CDR3 is TGCGCCAGCAGCCAATCCCGGGGGGGCAGTTACAATGAGCAGTTCTTC.

This chain connects TRBV4-3 to TRBJ2-1; D uncertain. The germline V gene has CDR1 LGHNA and CDR2 YSLEER. V was clipped by 1 base and J by 4 bases, with 14 bases between them. The CDR3 runs to 16 residues. CDR3 in amino acids: CASSQGHLWGYNEQFF. CDR3 DNA: TGCGCCAGCAGCCAAGGGCACTTGTGGGGATACAATGAGCAGTTCTTC.

V and J are TRBV10-3 and TRBJ1-1; no reliable D call. The length of the CDR3 is 14 residues. Germline assignment: CDR1 ENHRY and CDR2 SYGVKD. V lost 0 bases, J lost 1 base, and 6 bases lay in between. DNA of the CDR3: TGTGCCATCAGTGAGTCGCCCGCGAACACTGAAGCTTTCTTT. Residues: CAISESPANTEAFF.

CDR3 protein: CASSGLRGGPGYTF. As DNA, the CDR3 is TGTGCCAGCAGTGGCCTCAGAGGGGGGCCTGGCTACACCTTC. The chain has TRBV2 and TRBJ1-2, with a possible D match to TRBD1 (6 bases). Trimming cost V 4 bases and J 7 bases, with 16 bases left between them. There are 14 residues in the CDR3. CDR1 is SNHLY and CDR2 is FYNNEI in the germline V gene.

J is TRBJ1-1 and V is TRBV9; D may be TRBD1 (5 bases). CDR3 size: 15 residues. Trimming pared 4 bases from V and 1 base from J, leaving 14 bases between. The germline CDR1 and CDR2 sequences are SGDLS and YYNGEE. Here the CDR3 DNA reads TGTGCCAGCAGCACGATAAGCCAGGGGAACACTGAAGCTTTCTTT. Its protein is CASSTISQGNTEAFF.

This sequence joins TRBV7-9 and TRBJ1-4, with 7 bases fitting TRBD1. CDR1 and CDR2 (germline): SEHNR, FQNEAQ (reference sequence). Trimming at V came to 7 bases and at J to 10 bases, leaving 6 bases not matched to a gene. CDR3 length equals 12 residues. The CDR3 coding sequence is TGTGCCAGCACCACAGGGGCGGGAAAACTGTTTTTT. Translation: CASTTGAGKLFF.